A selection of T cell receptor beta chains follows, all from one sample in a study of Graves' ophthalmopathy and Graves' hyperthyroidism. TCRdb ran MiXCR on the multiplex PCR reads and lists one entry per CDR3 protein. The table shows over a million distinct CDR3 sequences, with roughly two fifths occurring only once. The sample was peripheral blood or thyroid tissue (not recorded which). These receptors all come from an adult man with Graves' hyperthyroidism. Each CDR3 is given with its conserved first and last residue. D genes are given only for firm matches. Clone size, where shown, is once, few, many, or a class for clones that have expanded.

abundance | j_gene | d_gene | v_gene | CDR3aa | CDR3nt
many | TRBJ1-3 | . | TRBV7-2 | CASSQGPENTIYF | TGTGCCAGCAGTCAGGGGCCGGAAAACACCATATATTTT
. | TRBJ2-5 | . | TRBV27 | CARGTQYF | TGTGCCCGCGGGACCCAGTACTTC
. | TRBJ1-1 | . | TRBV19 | CASSIGLSTEAFF | TGTGCCAGTAGTATAGGGTTGAGCACTGAAGCTTTCTTT
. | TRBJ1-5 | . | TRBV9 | CASSEARWGPQHF | TGTGCCAGCAGTGAAGCGCGGTGGGGGCCCCAGCATTTT
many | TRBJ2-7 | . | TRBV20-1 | CSARSGLYSYEQYF | TGCAGTGCTAGATCGGGACTGTATTCCTACGAGCAGTACTTC
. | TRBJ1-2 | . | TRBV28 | CASSIFPRPVGYTF | TGTGCCAGCAGCATTTTCCCCCGACCGGTTGGCTACACCTTC
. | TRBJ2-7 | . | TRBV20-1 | CSARAPGFEEQYF | TGCAGTGCTCGCGCTCCAGGGTTCGAAGAGCAGTACTTC
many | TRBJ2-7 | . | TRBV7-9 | CASSLTQAGYEQYF | TGTGCCAGCAGCTTAACACAGGCGGGTTACGAGCAGTACTTC
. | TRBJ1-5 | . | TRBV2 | CASKIDSFNQPQHF | TGTGCCAGCAAGATTGACAGTTTCAATCAGCCCCAGCATTTT
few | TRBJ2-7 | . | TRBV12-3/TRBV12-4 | CASSQPPGLPTYEQYF | TGTGCCAGCAGTCAACCTCCGGGACTGCCGACCTACGAGCAGTACTTC
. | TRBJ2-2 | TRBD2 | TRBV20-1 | CSARGGLAGANTGELFF | TGCAGTGCTAGGGGGGGGCTAGCGGGGGCTAACACCGGGGAGCTGTTTTTT
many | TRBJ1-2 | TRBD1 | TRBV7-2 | CASNRQGILNYGYTF | TGTGCCAGCAACCGACAGGGAATCCTTAACTATGGCTACACCTTC
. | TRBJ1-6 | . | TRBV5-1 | CASSRGGGNNSPLHF | TGCGCCAGCAGCCGAGGGGGAGGGAACAATTCACCCCTCCACTTT
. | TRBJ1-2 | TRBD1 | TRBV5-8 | CASSQHYRGRHGYTF | TGTGCCAGCAGCCAACACTACAGGGGGCGGCATGGCTACACCTTC
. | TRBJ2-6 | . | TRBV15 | CATSRVSLVQGLSTEAF | TGTGCCACCAGCAGAGTGAGTTTGGTTCAGGGCCTGAGCACTGAAGCTTTC
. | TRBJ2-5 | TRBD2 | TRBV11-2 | CASSRGTSGAPLQETQYF | TGTGCCAGCAGCCGTGGAACTAGCGGGGCCCCACTCCAAGAGACCCAGTACTTC
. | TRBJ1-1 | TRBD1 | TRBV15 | CATERDRVNTEAFF | TGTGCCACCGAGAGGGACAGGGTGAACACTGAAGCTTTCTTT
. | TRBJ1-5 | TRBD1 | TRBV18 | CASSRNPTGNSNQPQHF | TGTGCCAGCTCACGAAACCCGACAGGGAATAGCAATCAGCCCCAGCATTTT
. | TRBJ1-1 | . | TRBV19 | CASSLRNSYTEAFF | TGTGCCAGTAGTCTAAGAAATTCTTACACTGAAGCTTTCTTT
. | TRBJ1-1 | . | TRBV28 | CASSYADWAFF | TGTGCCAGCAGTTATGCTGATTGGGCTTTCTTT
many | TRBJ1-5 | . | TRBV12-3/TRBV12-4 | CASSFDRRNQPQHF | TGTGCCAGCAGTTTCGACAGGCGCAATCAGCCCCAGCATTTT
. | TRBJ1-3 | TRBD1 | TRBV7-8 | CASSPRQGRMSGNTIYF | TGTGCCAGCAGCCCCAGACAGGGGCGCATGTCTGGAAACACCATATATTTT
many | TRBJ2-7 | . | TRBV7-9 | CASSLVDGNYEQYF | TGTGCCAGCAGCTTAGTCGACGGAAACTACGAGCAGTACTTC
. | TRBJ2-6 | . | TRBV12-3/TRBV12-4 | CASSWSTGFGANVLTF | TGTGCCAGCAGTTGGTCCACAGGGTTCGGGGCCAACGTCCTGACTTTC
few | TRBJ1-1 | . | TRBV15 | CATSRATGSFEAFF | TGTGCCACCAGCAGGGCCACAGGGAGTTTTGAAGCTTTCTTT
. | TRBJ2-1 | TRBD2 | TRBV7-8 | CASSPSPGTSKRDEQFF | TGTGCCAGCAGCCCCTCGCCCGGGACTAGCAAGAGGGATGAGCAGTTCTTC
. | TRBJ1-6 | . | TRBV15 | CATSRDEVGSPLHF | TGTGCCACCAGCAGAGATGAGGTTGGCTCACCCCTCCACTTT
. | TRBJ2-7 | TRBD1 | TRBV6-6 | CASTPDVGQGTLEQYF | TGTGCCAGCACCCCAGACGTAGGACAGGGGACTCTCGAGCAGTACTTC
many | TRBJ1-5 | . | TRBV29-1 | CSVILRGQNQPQHF | TGCAGCGTAATACTCCGGGGACAAAATCAGCCCCAGCATTTT
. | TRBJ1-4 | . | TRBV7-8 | CASSVDNEKLFF | TGTGCCAGCAGCGTAGATAATGAAAAACTGTTTTTT
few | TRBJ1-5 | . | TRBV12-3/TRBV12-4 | CASSFRELGQPQHF | TGTGCCAGCAGTTTTCGGGAACTGGGTCAGCCCCAGCATTTT
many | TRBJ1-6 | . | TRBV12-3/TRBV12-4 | CASSLDSQHSPLHF | TGTGCCAGCAGTTTGGACAGTCAGCATTCACCCCTCCACTTT
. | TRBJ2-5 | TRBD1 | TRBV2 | CASSEQGAVGGGETQHF | TGTGCCAGCAGTGAACAGGGGGCTGTGGGAGGTGGAGAGACCCAGCACTTC
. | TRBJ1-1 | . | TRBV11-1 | CASSSSLSGDPEAFF | TGTGCCAGCAGCTCAAGCTTGTCCGGAGATCCTGAAGCTTTCTTT
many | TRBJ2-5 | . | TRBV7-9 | CASSFQGRETQYF | TGTGCCAGCAGCTTCCAAGGGAGGGAGACCCAGTACTTC
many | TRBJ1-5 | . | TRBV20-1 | CSASGSFGSNQPQHF | TGCAGTGCTAGTGGGTCCTTTGGAAGCAATCAGCCCCAGCATTTT
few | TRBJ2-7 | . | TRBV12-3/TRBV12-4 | CASSLNRVEQYF | TGTGCCAGCAGTTTAAACAGGGTCGAGCAGTACTTC
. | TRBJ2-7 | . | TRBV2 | CASSPTRRGEQYF | TGTGCCAGCAGTCCCACTCGGCGGGGTGAGCAGTACTTC
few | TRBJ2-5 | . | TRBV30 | CAWSARGGETQYF | TGTGCCTGGAGTGCCAGGGGAGGGGAGACCCAGTACTTC
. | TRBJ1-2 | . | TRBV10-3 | CARMADGDYGYTF | TGTGCTAGAATGGCAGACGGAGACTATGGCTACACCTTC
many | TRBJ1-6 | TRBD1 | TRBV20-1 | CSARDRTGMNYNSPLHF | TGCAGTGCTAGAGATCGGACAGGGATGAACTATAATTCACCCCTCCACTTT
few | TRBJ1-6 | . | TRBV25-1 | CASSDSSPGELNSPLHF | TGTGCCAGCAGTGATTCCTCGCCGGGGGAGTTGAATTCACCCCTCCACTTT
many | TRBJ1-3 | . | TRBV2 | CASSSTPQTTGAWDTIYF | TGTGCCAGCAGTTCGACCCCACAAACGACGGGAGCTTGGGACACCATATATTTT
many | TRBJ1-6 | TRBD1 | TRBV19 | CASSTPGDSNSPLHF | TGTGCCAGTAGTACGCCCGGGGACAGCAATTCACCCCTCCACTTT
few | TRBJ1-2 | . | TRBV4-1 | CASSQDYRGPVYGYTF | TGCGCCAGCAGCCAAGATTACCGGGGGCCAGTCTATGGCTACACCTTC
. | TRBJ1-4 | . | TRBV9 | CASSLRVENEKLFF | TGTGCCAGCAGCCTACGAGTGGAAAATGAAAAACTGTTTTTT